The source of this TCR beta chain is a study of cytomegalovirus exposure and HLA in healthy donors. Study results and limitations: There was a cluster of highly shared sequence variants that was likely a sequencing artifact.

Vbeta (60) and Jbeta (13) primers were used in the PCR. Here immunoSEQ multiplex PCR was the method, and the copy in TCRdb shows in-frame clones only, minus some. This table holds some 140,000 clones, approximately 87% found once. As regards this clone: What it recognizes is unknown.

The CDR3 length is 16 residues. Germline assignment: CDR1 MNHEY and CDR2 SVGAGI. V lost 1 base to trimming and J lost 1 base; unmatched junction nucleotides: 7. The chain recombines TRBV6-5 with TRBJ2-7; TRBD1 matches 7 bases. This sequence was found in a man aged 40-49 years in good health and CMV-seronegative. The sequencing input was PBMCs. For the CDR3, the DNA is TGTGCCAGCAGTTACTACCCGGGCAGGGGGTCCTACGAGCAGTACTTC. Amino acid sequence: CASSYYPGRGSYEQYF.